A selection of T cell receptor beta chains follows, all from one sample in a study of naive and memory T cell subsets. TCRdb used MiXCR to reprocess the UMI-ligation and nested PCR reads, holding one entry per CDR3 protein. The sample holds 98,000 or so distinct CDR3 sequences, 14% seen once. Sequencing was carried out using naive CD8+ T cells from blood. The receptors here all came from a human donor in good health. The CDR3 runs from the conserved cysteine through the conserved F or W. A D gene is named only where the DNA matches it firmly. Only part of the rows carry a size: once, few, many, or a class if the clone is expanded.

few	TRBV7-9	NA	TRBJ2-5	TGTGCCAGCAGCTTAGTCCCAGGACAAGAGACCCAGTACTTC	CASSLVPGQETQYF
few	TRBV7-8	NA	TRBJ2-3	TGTGCCAGCAGCTTAGCGGGACGTAGCACAGATACGCAGTATTTT	CASSLAGRSTDTQYF
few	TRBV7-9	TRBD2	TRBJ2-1	TGTGCCAGCAGCGTGACTAGCGGGAGAATCGATGAGCAGTTCTTC	CASSVTSGRIDEQFF
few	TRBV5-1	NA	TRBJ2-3	TGCGCCAGCAGCTCCCGGGACACCCAGGCAGATACGCAGTATTTT	CASSSRDTQADTQYF
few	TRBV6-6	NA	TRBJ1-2	TGTGCCAGCGAATCGTGGGGTGCCAACTATGGCTACACCTTC	CASESWGANYGYTF
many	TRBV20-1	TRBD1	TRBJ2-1	TGCAGTGCTACCGGGACAGAAGCCTACAATGAGCAGTTCTTC	CSATGTEAYNEQFF
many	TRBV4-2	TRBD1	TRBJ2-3	TGTGCCAGCAGCCCTCAATACCCAGGGACGACAGGGGGCGTCTTCTCAGATACGCAGTATTTT	CASSPQYPGTTGGVFSDTQYF
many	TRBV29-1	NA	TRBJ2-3	TGCAGCGTCCGAGGGGCTCTCGCTTCAGATACGCAGTATTTT	CSVRGALASDTQYF
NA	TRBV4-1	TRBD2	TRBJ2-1	TGCGCCAGCAGCCAATCGCAGAGCGGGAGCGCAAAGAACTACAATGAGCAGTTCTTC	CASSQSQSGSAKNYNEQFF
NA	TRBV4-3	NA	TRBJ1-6	TGCGCCAGCAGCCCGGGACCGTCTAATTCACCCCTCCACTTT	CASSPGPSNSPLHF
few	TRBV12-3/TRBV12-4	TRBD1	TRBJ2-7	TGTGCCAGCAATCACCGGGACAGCAATTTCTACGAGCAGTACTTC	CASNHRDSNFYEQYF
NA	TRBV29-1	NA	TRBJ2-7	TGCAGCGTTTACGAATTCCTGACAGGCCCGACCTACGAGCAGTACTTC	CSVYEFLTGPTYEQYF
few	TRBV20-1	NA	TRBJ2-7	TGCAGTGCTAGACCTAGGCCGACAGATACCTACGAGCAGTACTTC	CSARPRPTDTYEQYF
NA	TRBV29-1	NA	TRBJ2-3	TGCAGCGTTGAAGATCGTCTGGGAGATACGCAGTATTTT	CSVEDRLGDTQYF
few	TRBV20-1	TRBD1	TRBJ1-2	TGCAGTGCTAGAGATCACCCGGGACAGGCCAACTATGGCTACACCTTC	CSARDHPGQANYGYTF
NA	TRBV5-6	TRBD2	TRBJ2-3	TGTGCCAGCAGCTCACGACTAGCGGGGAGCACAGATACGCAGTATTTT	CASSSRLAGSTDTQYF
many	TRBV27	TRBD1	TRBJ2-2	TGTGCCAGCAGTTTATGGAGACAGGGCCCTGGCACCGGGGAGCTGTTTTTT	CASSLWRQGPGTGELFF
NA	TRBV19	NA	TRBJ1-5	TGTGCCAGTAGTACAAACAGTATATATCAGCCCCAGCATTTT	CASSTNSIYQPQHF
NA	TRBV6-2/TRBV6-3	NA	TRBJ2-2	TGTGCCAGCACGAACACCGGGGAGCTGTTTTTT	CASTNTGELFF
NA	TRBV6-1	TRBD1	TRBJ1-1	TGTGCCAGCACCGGGACAGGGGTTCCGCAAGCTTTCTTT	CASTGTGVPQAFF
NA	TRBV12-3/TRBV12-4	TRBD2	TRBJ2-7	TGTGCCAGCAGTTTCGGCGGGAGTGCTACCTACGAGCAGTACTTC	CASSFGGSATYEQYF
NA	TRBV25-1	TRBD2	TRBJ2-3	TGTGCCAGCAGTGAATGGGTCGGGGGGGCTCCGCAGTATTTT	CASSEWVGGAPQYF
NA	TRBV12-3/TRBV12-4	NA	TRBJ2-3	TGTGCCAGCAGTTTTGGCGGGAGCACAGATACGCAGTATTTT	CASSFGGSTDTQYF
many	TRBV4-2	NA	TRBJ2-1	TGTGCCAGCAGCCAAGAGTGGGGCCGCTACAATGAGCAGTTCTTC	CASSQEWGRYNEQFF
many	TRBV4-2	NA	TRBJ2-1	TGTGCCAGCAGCCAAGAGCTTCTAGGGGGATACAATGAGCAGTTCTTC	CASSQELLGGYNEQFF
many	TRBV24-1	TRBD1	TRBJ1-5	TGTGCCACCAGTGATGAACAGGGGAGCAATCAGCCCCAGCATTTT	CATSDEQGSNQPQHF
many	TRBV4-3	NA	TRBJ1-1	TGCGCCAGCAGCCAAACCGCGAACACTGAAGCTTTCTTT	CASSQTANTEAFF
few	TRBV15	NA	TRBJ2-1	TGTGCCACCAGCGGCCCCCCTGCTTCCCGGCAGTTCTTC	CATSGPPASRQFF
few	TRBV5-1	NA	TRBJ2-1	TGCGCCACTAAACGAGGGAATGAGCAGTTCTTC	CATKRGNEQFF
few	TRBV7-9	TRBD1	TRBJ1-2	TGTGCCACCGAGGGGGGAGACAGGGGATTTTATGGCTACACCTTC	CATEGGDRGFYGYTF
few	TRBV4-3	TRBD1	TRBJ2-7	TGCGCCAGCAGCCAAGATGGGACAGGAGGAACCTACGAGCAGTACTTC	CASSQDGTGGTYEQYF
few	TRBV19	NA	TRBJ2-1	TGTGCCAGTAGTCCCGGGGGCGCATATTTGTTCTTC	CASSPGGAYLFF